One sample yielded the 22 T cell receptor beta chains listed below, sequenced in a study of blood T cell repertoires in COVID-19. Only in-frame clones appear in the TCRdb table, and some are missing; sequencing was by immunoSEQ multiplex PCR. The sample has roughly 130,000 clones, around 90% seen once; the top ten hold under 3%. The sequenced material came from peripheral blood. These TCRs come from a human donor with COVID-19, enrolled during active disease. The donor label of this sample is uncertain.

The J gene is TRBJ1-6, the V gene TRBV27; 7 bases line up with TRBD1. After removal of 4 bases from V and 4 bases from J, the junction contained 4 bases not matched to a gene. The germline V gene has CDR1 MNHEY and CDR2 SMNVEV (reference sequence). The CDR3 runs to 15 residues. CDR3 in DNA: TGTGCCAGCAGTTCCGTACAGGGGTATAATTCACCCCTCCACTTT. Translation: CASSSVQGYNSPLHF.

This clone was seen more than once but under ten times. The chain has TRBV7-6 and TRBJ1-2; 9 bases map to TRBD1. Germline lookup yields CDR1 SGHVS and CDR2 FNYEAQ. The J segment lost 4 bases and the V segment lost 5 bases, leaving 11 bases of the junction unmatched. The CDR3 covers 16 residues. The CDR3 bases are TGTGCCAGCAGCCCGGCCCCGACAGGGGGAATCTATGGCTACACCTTC. Translation gives CASSPAPTGGIYGYTF.

The chain is built from TRBV2 and TRBJ1-4; 9 bases are a match to TRBD1. J gave up 8 bases and V 7 bases, and 8 bases lay outside the gene matches. Germline V gene data show CDR1 as SNHLY and CDR2 as FYNNEI. The CDR3 contains 14 residues. CDR3 in DNA: TGTGCCAGCATGACTGGACAGGGGAGGGAAAAACTGTTTTTT. It translates to CASMTGQGREKLFF. The variable domain in full, completed from reference TRBV2 and TRBJ1-4, reads EPEVTQTPSHQVTQMGQEVILRCVPISNHLYFYWYRQILGQKVEFLVSFYNNEISEKSEIFDDQFSVERPDGSNFTLKIRSTKLEDSAMYFCASMTGQGREKLFFGSGTQLSVL.

The rearrangement links TRBV11-3 to TRBJ2-7; the match to TRBD2 covers 9 bases. V trimming: 1 base; J trimming: 11 bases; junction bases outside the gene matches: 6. This CDR3 is built from 13 residues. Germline CDR1 reads SGHNT; CDR2 reads YENEEA. The CDR3 here is CASSLGAGGLKYF. The CDR3 DNA reads as TGTGCCAGCAGCTTAGGAGCGGGGGGCCTTAAGTACTTC.

This clone was detected once. This chain connects TRBV11-3 to TRBJ2-3; 14 nucleotides agree with TRBD2. Germline V gives CDR1 SGHNT, CDR2 YENEEA. The V gene end was trimmed by 3 bases and the J gene end by 3 bases; junction bases not matched to a gene: 2. This CDR3 spans 16 amino acids. CDR3 in amino acids: CASSLGTSGRTDTQYF. The CDR3 nucleotides read TGTGCCAGCAGCTTGGGGACTAGCGGGAGAACAGATACGCAGTATTTT. Looking up the rest from reference TRBV11-3 and TRBJ2-3 gives the full variable domain: EAGVVQSPRYKIIEKKQPVAFWCNPISGHNTLYWYLQNLGQGPELLIRYENEEAVDDSQLPKDRFSAERLKGVDSTLKIQPAELGDSAVYLCASSLGTSGRTDTQYFGPGTRLTVL.

On this clone itself: An end of the junction differs from the germline gene, which may be a read error. The V and J genes are TRBV7-3 and TRBJ2-7; a possible D gene is TRBD1 (5 bases). CDR1 is SGHTA, CDR2 FQGTGA, per germline. The CDR3 extends over 13 amino acids. The CDR3 bases are TGTGCCAGCAGTATAAATGGGGCCCAGGAGCTAGACTTC. Protein product: CASSINGAQELDF.

The J gene is TRBJ2-7, the V gene TRBV7-7; D remains ambiguous. The CDR3 is 14 amino acids. The germline V gene has CDR1 SSHAT and CDR2 FNYEAQ (reference sequence). V lost 2 bases to trimming and J lost 1 base, with 9 bases between them. The CDR3 here is CASSLSANSYEQYF. In DNA form, the CDR3 reads TGTGCCAGCAGCTTAAGCGCAAATTCCTACGAGCAGTACTTC. Looking up the rest from reference TRBV7-7 and TRBJ2-7 gives the full variable domain: GAGVSQSPRYKVTKRGQDVTLRCDPISSHATLYWYQQALGQGPEFLTYFNYEAQPDKSGLPSDRFSAERPEGSISTLTIQRTEQRDSAMYRCASSLSANSYEQYFGPGTRLTVT.

This clone has only a few counts. The chain couples TRBV2 to TRBJ1-1; 8 bases line up with TRBD1. Per the germline V gene, CDR1 is SNHLY and CDR2 is FYNNEI. Unmatched junction bases numbered 7, after V lost 3 bases and J lost 10 bases. This CDR3 region has 13 residues. The CDR3 DNA reads as TGTGCCAGCAGTGATGGACAGGGCGGTGTAGCTTTCTTT. It encodes CASSDGQGGVAFF.

This clone came up many times. V is TRBV19 and J is TRBJ1-1; TRBD1 matches 7 bases. This CDR3 spans 14 amino acids. Germline V gives CDR1 LNHDA, CDR2 SQIVND (reference sequence). With V trimmed by 3 bases and J by 8 bases, 9 bases remained unmatched. This CDR3 is CASSIQPGQTEAFF. CDR3 nucleotide sequence: TGTGCCAGTAGTATCCAACCGGGACAGACAGAAGCTTTCTTT. The whole variable domain, filled in from reference TRBV19 and TRBJ1-1, reads DGGITQSPKYLFRKEGQNVTLSCEQNLNHDAMYWYRQDPGQGLRLIYYSQIVNDFQKGDIAEGYSVSREKKESFPLTVTSAQKNPTAFYLCASSIQPGQTEAFFGQGTRLTVV.

The rearrangement uses TRBV29-1 and TRBJ1-1; D is perhaps TRBD1 (6 bases). The CDR3 sequence is 14 residues long. The germline gives CDR1 SQVTM, CDR2 ANQGSEA. Between the trimmed V and J ends, which lost 7 bases and 4 bases, there was a span of 19 bases. The CDR3 DNA sequence: TGCAGCGCCGAAGCGGGGGGCATAAGCACTGAAGCTTTCTTT. As protein: CSAEAGGISTEAFF.

The chain couples TRBV7-9 to TRBJ2-3; perhaps TRBD1 as D (5 bases). Germline V gene data show CDR1 as SEHNR and CDR2 as FQNEAQ (reference sequence). This CDR3 contains 14 residues. With 5 bases removed from V and 0 bases from J, the gap between germline ends came to 9 bases. The CDR3 loop is CASSPGHSTDTQYF. CDR3 bases: TGTGCCAGCAGCCCAGGACATAGCACAGATACGCAGTATTTT.

V and J are TRBV21-1 and TRBJ2-1; the table names TRBD2, a call not compared with the DNA. TRBV21-1 is noted as a pseudogene. The CDR3 runs 17 residues. The CDR3 region is CASSKSGEREIYNEQFF. Written as DNA, the CDR3 is TGTGCCAGCAGCAAGTCAGGGGAGCGGGAGATCTACAATGAGCAGTTCTTC.

The V gene is TRBV7-7, the J gene TRBJ2-3; 8 bases line up with TRBD2. This CDR3 spans 15 amino acids. J was trimmed by 0 bases and V by 7 bases; bases with no gene match: 6. CDR1 and CDR2 from the germline V gene are SSHAT and FNYEAQ (reference sequence). CDR3: CASTLGLGSTDTQYF. In nucleotides, the CDR3 is TGTGCCAGCACCTTGGGACTAGGTAGCACAGATACGCAGTATTTT.

The chain has TRBV5-6 and TRBJ1-3; D not certain. Germline CDR1 is SGHDT and CDR2 is YYEEEE. CDR3 length: 14 amino acids. The germline V and J ends were trimmed by 1 base and 0 bases, with 5 bases remaining between them. The CDR3 DNA reads as TGTGCCAGCAGCTTGCAGATCTCTGGAAACACCATATATTTT. Amino acid sequence: CASSLQISGNTIYF. Using reference TRBV5-6 and TRBJ1-3 for the parts outside the CDR3, the full variable domain is DAGVTQSPTHLIKTRGQQVTLRCSPKSGHDTVSWYQQALGQGPQFIFQYYEEEERQRGNFPDRFSGHQFPNYSSELNVNALLLGDSALYLCASSLQISGNTIYFGEGSWLTVV.

This clone appeared once. V is TRBV19 and J is TRBJ2-2; perhaps TRBD1 as D (5 bases). This CDR3 is built from 13 residues. CDR1 and CDR2 (germline): LNHDA, SQIVND (reference sequence). V lost 5 bases, J lost 5 bases, and 9 bases lay in between. CDR3 protein: CASSLQATGELFF. The CDR3 region has the DNA TGTGCCAGTAGTCTACAGGCGACCGGGGAGCTGTTTTTT.

In this sample, this clone turned up once. The rearrangement links TRBV18 to TRBJ2-7; a weak D match, TRBD1 (6 bases). Looked up from germline, CDR1 is KGHSH and CDR2 is LQKENI. With 4 bases removed from V and 5 bases from J, the gap between germline ends came to 15 bases. CDR3 length: 14 amino acids. The CDR3 is CASSHRTATNEQYF. The CDR3 nucleotides are TGTGCCAGCTCACACCGGACAGCCACTAACGAGCAGTACTTC.

The genes are TRBV5-4 and TRBJ1-3; 9 nucleotides match TRBD1. The CDR3 consists of 15 residues. CDR1 SGHNT and CDR2 YYREEE come from the germline V gene (reference sequence). V lost 6 bases, J lost 2 bases, and 6 bases stayed unmatched. In nucleotides, the CDR3 is TGTGCCAGCACCCTGGACAGGGGAACTGGAAACACCATATATTTT. Translating gives CASTLDRGTGNTIYF.

The rearrangement joins TRBV4-1 to TRBJ2-5, with D tentatively TRBD1 (6 bases). This CDR3 has 15 amino acids. Trimming removed 4 bases from V and 3 bases from J, with 15 bases in between. Germline CDR1 reads MGHRA; CDR2 reads YSYEKL. The CDR3 bases are TGCGCCAGCAGCCTCGGGAATGGGGGCGAAGAGACCCAGTACTTC. This codes for CASSLGNGGEETQYF.

This clone was seen a handful of times. This sample also contains other DNA sequences that code for the same CDR3. The chain joins TRBV5-1 to TRBJ1-1, with no clear D. The CDR3 extends over 13 amino acids. Per germline, CDR1 SGHRS and CDR2 YFSETQ. V was clipped by 0 bases and J by 1 base, with 4 bases between them. Written as DNA, the CDR3 is TGCGCCAGCAGCTTGGCAGGGAACACTGAAGCTTTCTTT. Its protein product is CASSLAGNTEAFF.

This clone showed up just once. This chain links TRBV19 with TRBJ1-5, with a tentative D call TRBD1 (6 bases). Per the germline V gene, CDR1 is LNHDA and CDR2 is SQIVND (reference sequence). V lost 5 bases to trimming and J lost 3 bases, with 14 bases between them. The CDR3 extends over 15 amino acids. The chain's CDR3 is CASSLRTVYNQPQHF. The CDR3 DNA reads as TGTGCCAGTAGTTTACGGACAGTCTACAATCAGCCCCAGCATTTT.

This chain links TRBV4-1 with TRBJ1-2; TRBD1 matches at 8 bases. Per germline, CDR1 MGHRA and CDR2 YSYEKL. This CDR3 contains 16 residues. Trimming cost V 4 bases and J 5 bases; bases outside gene matches: 12. The CDR3 loop is CASSPRTQTGVYGYTF. As DNA, the CDR3 is TGCGCCAGCAGCCCCCGGACTCAGACAGGGGTATATGGCTACACCTTC.

V usage is TRBV6-2 or TRBV6-3 and J usage is TRBJ1-1; D might be TRBD1 (6 bases). This CDR3 spans 17 amino acids. From germline, CDR1 is MNHEY and CDR2 SVGEGT. V was cut by 0 bases and J by 5 bases, with 19 bases left in between. CDR3 loop: CASSYSTGWGRRTEAFF. The CDR3 coding sequence is TGTGCCAGCAGTTACTCGACGGGGTGGGGGCGAAGAACTGAAGCTTTCTTT.